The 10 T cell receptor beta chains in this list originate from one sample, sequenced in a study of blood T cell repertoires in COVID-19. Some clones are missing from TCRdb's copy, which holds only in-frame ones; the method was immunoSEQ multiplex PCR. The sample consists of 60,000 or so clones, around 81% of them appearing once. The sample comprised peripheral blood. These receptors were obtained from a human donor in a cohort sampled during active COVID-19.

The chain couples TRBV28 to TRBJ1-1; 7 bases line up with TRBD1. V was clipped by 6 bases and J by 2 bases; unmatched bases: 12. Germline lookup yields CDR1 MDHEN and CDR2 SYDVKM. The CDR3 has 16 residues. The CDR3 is CASSIGGVRANTEAFF. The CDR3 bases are TGTGCCAGCAGCATAGGGGGCGTAAGGGCCAACACTGAAGCTTTCTTT.

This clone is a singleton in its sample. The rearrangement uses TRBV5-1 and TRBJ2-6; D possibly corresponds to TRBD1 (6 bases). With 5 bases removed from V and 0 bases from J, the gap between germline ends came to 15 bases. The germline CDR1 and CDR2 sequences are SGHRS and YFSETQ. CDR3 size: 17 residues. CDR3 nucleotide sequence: TGCGCCAGCAGTCGAACAGGGACCAGCTCTGGGGCCAACGTCCTGACTTTC. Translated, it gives CASSRTGTSSGANVLTF. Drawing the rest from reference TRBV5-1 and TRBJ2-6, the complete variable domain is KAGVTQTPRYLIKTRGQQVTLSCSPISGHRSVSWYQQTPGQGLQFLFEYFSETQRNKGNFPGRFSGRQFSNSRSEMNVSTLELGDSALYLCASSRTGTSSGANVLTFGAGSRLTVL.

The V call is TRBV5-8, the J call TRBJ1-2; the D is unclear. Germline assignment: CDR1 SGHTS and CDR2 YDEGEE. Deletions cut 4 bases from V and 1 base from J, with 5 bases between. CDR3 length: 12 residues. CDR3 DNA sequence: TGTGCCAGCAGCCCCTATAACTATGGCTACACCTTC. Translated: CASSPYNYGYTF.

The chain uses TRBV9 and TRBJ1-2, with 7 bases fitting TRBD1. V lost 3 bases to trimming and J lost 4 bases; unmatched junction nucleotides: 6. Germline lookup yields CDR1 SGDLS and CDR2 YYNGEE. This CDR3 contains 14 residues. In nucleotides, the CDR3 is TGTGCCAGCAGCGGCTGGGGACAGAGCTATGGCTACACCTTC. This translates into CASSGWGQSYGYTF.

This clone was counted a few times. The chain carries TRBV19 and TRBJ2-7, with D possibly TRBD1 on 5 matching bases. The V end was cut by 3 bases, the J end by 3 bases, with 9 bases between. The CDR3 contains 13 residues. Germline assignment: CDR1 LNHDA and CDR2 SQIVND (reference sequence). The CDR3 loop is CASSMTGHYEQYF. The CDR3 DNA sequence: TGTGCCAGTAGTATGACTGGACACTACGAGCAGTACTTC.

The DNA for the CDR3 is TGTGCCAGCAGCTTTACCGGGACAGGCGATAATTCACCCCTCCACTTT. This encodes CASSFTGTGDNSPLHF. The chain carries TRBV7-9 and TRBJ1-6; 8 bases map to TRBD1. Germline CDR1 reads SEHNR; CDR2 reads FQNEAQ (reference sequence). The CDR3 has 16 residues. The ends lost 3 bases at V and 5 bases at J; junction bases unmatched: 6. The full variable domain, completed using reference TRBV7-9 and TRBJ1-6, is DTGVSQNPRHKITKRGQNVTFRCDPISEHNRLYWYRQTLGQGPEFLTYFQNEAQLEKSRLLSDRFSAERPKGSFSTLEIQRTEQGDSAMYLCASSFTGTGDNSPLHFGNGTRLTVT.

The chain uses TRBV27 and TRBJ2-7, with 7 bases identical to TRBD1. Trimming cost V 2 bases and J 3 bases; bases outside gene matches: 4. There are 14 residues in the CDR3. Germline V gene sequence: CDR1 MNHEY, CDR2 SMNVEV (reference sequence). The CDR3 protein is CASSLTGAVYEQYF. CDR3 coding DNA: TGTGCCAGCAGTTTAACAGGGGCCGTCTACGAGCAGTACTTC.

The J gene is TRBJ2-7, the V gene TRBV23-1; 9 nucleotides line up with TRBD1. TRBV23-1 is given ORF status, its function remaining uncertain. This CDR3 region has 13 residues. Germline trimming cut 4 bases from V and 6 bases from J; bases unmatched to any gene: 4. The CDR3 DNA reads TGCGCCAGCAGTCGGGACAGGGCCCCCGAGCAGTACTTC. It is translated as CASSRDRAPEQYF.

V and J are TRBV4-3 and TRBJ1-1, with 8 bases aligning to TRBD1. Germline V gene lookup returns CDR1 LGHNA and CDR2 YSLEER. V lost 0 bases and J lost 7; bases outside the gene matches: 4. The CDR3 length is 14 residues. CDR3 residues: CASSQDRGLGEAFF. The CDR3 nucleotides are TGCGCCAGCAGCCAAGACAGGGGGCTCGGTGAAGCTTTCTTT.

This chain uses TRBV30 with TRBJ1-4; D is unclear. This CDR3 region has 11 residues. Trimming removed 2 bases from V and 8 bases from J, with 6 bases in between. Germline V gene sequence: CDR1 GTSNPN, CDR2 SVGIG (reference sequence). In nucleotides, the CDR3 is TGTGCCTGGAGTTTGCGGGAAAAACTGTTTTTT. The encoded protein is CAWSLREKLFF.